This T cell receptor (beta chain) is from a study of regulatory T cells in long-lasting Graves disease. Overall study: Antithyroid drugs had been taken under 3 months by newly diagnosed Graves' patients. Findings and limits, study-wide: Persistent disease preferred TRBV28, TRBJ1-2 and TRBJ2-5.

The time point: newly diagnosed GD, antithyroid drugs for less than 3 months. Researchers made the TCR library from RNA that was extracted from PBMCs. Graves' disease diagnosis used American Thyroid Association guidelines. Sequencing libraries for TCR beta were prepared with iRepertoire HTBI primers and Arm-PCR of CDR3 regions. Original processing methods: Identification across samples found 50 to 80 TRBV and 11 to 15 TRBJ segments. One entry per CDR3 protein results from TCRdb running MiXCR on the multiplex PCR reads. What appears here as the V and J calls and clone size reflects TCRdb's work, not the paper's. The profile shows 320,000 or so distinct CDR3 sequences, over 15% of them singletons. Germline loops: CDR1 MNHNS, CDR2 SASEGT. This CDR3 is built from 17 residues. Worth noting for this clonotype: Its cognate antigen is unknown. Germline and junction disagree at one end, which may indicate a read error.

The specimen was peripheral blood mononuclear cells (PBMCs), collected at new diagnosis, from a patient treated with antithyroid drugs. This TCR came from a female donor with Graves disease. V is TRBV6-1 and J is TRBJ2-3; D is undetermined. The CDR3 reads CASSESLTGGITDTQCF. The CDR3 bases are TGCGCCAGCAGTGAATCTTTGACTGGCGGAATCACAGATACTCAGTGTTTT.